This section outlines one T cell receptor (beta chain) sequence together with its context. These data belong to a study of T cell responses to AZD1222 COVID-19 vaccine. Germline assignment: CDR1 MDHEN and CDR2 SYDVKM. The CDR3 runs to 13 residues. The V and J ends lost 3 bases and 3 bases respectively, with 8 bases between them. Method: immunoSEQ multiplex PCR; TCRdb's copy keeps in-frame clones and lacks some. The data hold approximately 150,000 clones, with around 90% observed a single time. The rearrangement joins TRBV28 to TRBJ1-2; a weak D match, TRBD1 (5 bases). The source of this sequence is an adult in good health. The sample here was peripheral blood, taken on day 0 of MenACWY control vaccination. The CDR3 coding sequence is TGTGCCAGCAGTTTTTTACAGGACTATGGCTACACCTTC. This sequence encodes CASSFLQDYGYTF.